This TCR beta chain stems from a study of brain T cells in children with intractable seizures. Study-level results: Absence of clones before surgery may stem from lower sequencing depth. Patients' HCMV serostatus was unknown; virus specificity rests on CDR3 similarity alone.

Trimming at V came to 5 bases and at J to 2 bases, leaving 5 bases not matched to a gene. This CDR3 has 15 residues. CDR1 and CDR2 (germline): LGHDT, YNNKEL (reference sequence). Clones were sequenced by immunoSEQ multiplex PCR, and TCRdb holds only the in-frame ones, with some missing. The table has about 340,000 clones, approximately 93% seen once. To note about this clone: What it binds is not known.

This sample's time point: blood from clinic visit 5 months post-surgery; TSC patient then seizure free. Only cases whose brain tissue showed the highest T cell transcript signatures were sequenced. Patients received at least one anti-epileptic drug before surgery. The chain is built from TRBV3-1 (or the pseudogene TRBV3-2) and TRBJ2-3, with TRBD2 identical over 9 bases. This receptor was taken from a boy in the first two years of life with tuberous sclerosis and intractable seizures. The input for sequencing was peripheral blood, taken roughly 5 months after surgery. CDR3 coding DNA: TGTGCCAGCAGCTTACGGACTAGCGTCACAGATACGCAGTATTTT. As protein: CASSLRTSVTDTQYF.